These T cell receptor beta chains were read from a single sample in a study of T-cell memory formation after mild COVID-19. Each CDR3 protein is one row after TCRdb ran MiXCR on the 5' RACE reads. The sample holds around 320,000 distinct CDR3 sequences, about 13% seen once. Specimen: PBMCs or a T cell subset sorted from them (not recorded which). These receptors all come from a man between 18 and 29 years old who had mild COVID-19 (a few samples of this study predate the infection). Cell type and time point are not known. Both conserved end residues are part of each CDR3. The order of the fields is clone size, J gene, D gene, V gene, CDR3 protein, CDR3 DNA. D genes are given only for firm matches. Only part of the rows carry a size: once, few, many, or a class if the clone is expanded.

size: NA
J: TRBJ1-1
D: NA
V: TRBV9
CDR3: CASSVAPNTEAFF
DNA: TGTGCCAGCAGCGTAGCCCCGAACACTGAAGCTTTCTTT

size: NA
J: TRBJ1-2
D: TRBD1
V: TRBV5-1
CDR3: CASSIRTGGSENGYTF
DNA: TGCGCCAGCAGCATCCGAACAGGGGGCAGTGAGAATGGCTACACCTTC

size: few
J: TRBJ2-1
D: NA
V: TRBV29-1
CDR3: CSVYGTYNEQFF
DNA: TGCAGCGTTTACGGGACTTACAATGAGCAGTTCTTC

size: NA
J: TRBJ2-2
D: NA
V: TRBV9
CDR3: CASSVQRTGELFF
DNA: TGTGCCAGCAGCGTACAGCGAACCGGGGAGCTGTTTTTT

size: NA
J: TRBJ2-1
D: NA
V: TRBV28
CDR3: CASSSAGVRADEQFF
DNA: TGTGCCAGCAGTTCCGCCGGGGTCAGGGCGGATGAGCAGTTCTTC

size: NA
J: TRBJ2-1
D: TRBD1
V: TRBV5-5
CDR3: CASSRTPGQGIHEQFF
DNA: TGTGCCAGCAGCCGTACACCGGGACAGGGTATTCATGAGCAGTTCTTC

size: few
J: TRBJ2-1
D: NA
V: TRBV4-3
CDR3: CASSQDRGGSYNEQFF
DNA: TGCGCCAGCAGCCAAGATAGGGGGGGCTCCTACAATGAGCAGTTCTTC

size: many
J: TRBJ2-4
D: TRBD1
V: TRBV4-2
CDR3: CASSQAETDRGLAKNIQYF
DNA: TGTGCCAGCAGCCAAGCCGAGACGGACAGGGGGCTTGCCAAAAACATTCAGTACTTC

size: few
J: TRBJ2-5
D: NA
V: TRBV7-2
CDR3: CASSSPAGQETQYF
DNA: TGTGCCAGCAGCTCCCCTGCAGGGCAAGAGACCCAGTACTTC

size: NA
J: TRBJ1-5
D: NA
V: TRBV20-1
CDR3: CSARAGDQPQHF
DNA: TGCAGTGCCAGGGCGGGGGATCAGCCCCAGCATTTT

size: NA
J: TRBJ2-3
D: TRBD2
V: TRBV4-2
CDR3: CASSQGLAGRDTQYF
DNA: TGTGCCAGCAGCCAAGGACTAGCGGGGAGAGATACGCAGTATTTT

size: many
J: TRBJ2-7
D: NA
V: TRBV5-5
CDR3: CASSLAPGNYEQYF
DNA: TGTGCCAGCAGCTTGGCCCCCGGCAACTACGAGCAGTACTTC

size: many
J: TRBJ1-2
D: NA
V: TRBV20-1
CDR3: CSALMGRTDGYTF
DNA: TGCAGTGCCCTGATGGGGAGGACGGATGGCTACACCTTC

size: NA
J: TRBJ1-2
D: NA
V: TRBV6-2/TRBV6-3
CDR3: CASTQTGIGGYTF
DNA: TGTGCCAGCACCCAAACAGGGATTGGAGGCTACACCTTC

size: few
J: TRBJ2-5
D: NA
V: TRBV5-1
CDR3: CASSRLWERAETQYF
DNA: TGCGCCAGCAGCCGGCTTTGGGAGCGGGCCGAGACCCAGTACTTC

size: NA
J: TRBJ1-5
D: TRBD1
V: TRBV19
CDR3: CASSPGQTRNQPQHF
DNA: TGTGCCAGTAGTCCGGGACAGACACGCAATCAGCCCCAGCATTTT

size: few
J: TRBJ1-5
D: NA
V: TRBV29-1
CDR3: CSVDDGSNQPQHF
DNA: TGCAGCGTTGATGACGGGAGCAATCAGCCCCAGCATTTT

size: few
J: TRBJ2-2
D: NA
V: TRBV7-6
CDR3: CASSTTGGGSLGTGELFF
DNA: TGTGCCAGCAGCACAACCGGTGGAGGGAGCCTGGGGACCGGGGAGCTGTTTTTT

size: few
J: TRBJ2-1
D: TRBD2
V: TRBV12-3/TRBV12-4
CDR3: CASSLGSSGGSSSYNEQFF
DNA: TGTGCCAGCAGTTTAGGCTCTAGCGGGGGGTCGAGCTCCTACAATGAGCAGTTCTTC

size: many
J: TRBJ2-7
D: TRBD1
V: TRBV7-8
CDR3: CASSLPGQVAYEQYF
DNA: TGTGCCAGCAGCTTACCAGGACAGGTAGCCTACGAGCAGTACTTC

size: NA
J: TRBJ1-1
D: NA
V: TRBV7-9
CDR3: CASGERGTEAFF
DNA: TGTGCCAGCGGGGAAAGGGGCACTGAAGCTTTCTTT

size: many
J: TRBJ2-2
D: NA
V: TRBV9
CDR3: CASSVFGSGGELFF
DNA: TGTGCCAGCAGCGTATTTGGTTCCGGCGGGGAGCTGTTTTTT

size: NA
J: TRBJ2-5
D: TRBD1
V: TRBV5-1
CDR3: CASSLVAGGSGAQYF
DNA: TGCGCCAGCAGCTTGGTCGCAGGGGGCTCGGGGGCCCAGTACTTC

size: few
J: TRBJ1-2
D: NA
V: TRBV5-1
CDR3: CASSPEQGVGGYTF
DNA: TGCGCCAGCAGCCCAGAACAGGGAGTAGGCGGCTACACCTTC

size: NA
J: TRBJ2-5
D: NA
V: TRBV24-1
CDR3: CATSDLKRDGIDQETQYF
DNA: TGTGCCACCAGTGATTTGAAACGGGACGGAATCGACCAAGAGACCCAGTACTTC

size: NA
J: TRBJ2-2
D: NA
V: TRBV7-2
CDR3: CASSLGVMLPGELFF
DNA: TGTGCCAGCAGCTTAGGGGTTATGTTGCCCGGGGAGCTGTTTTTT

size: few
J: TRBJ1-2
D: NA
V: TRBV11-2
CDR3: CASSLRRGDGYTF
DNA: TGTGCCAGCAGCCTCAGAAGGGGTGATGGCTACACCTTC

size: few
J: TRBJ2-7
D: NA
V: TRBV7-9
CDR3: CASSNGQISYEQYF
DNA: TGTGCCAGCAGCAACGGACAGATATCCTACGAGCAGTACTTC

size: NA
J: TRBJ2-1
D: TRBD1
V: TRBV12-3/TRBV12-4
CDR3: CASSRTGGPYNEQFF
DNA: TGTGCCAGCAGTAGGACAGGGGGCCCCTACAACGAGCAGTTCTTC

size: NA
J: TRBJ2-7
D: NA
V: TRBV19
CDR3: CASSIDRSYEQYF
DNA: TGTGCCAGTAGTATCGACCGATCCTACGAGCAGTACTTC

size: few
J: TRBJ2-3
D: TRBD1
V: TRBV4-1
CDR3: CASSQETGEADTQYF
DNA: TGCGCCAGCAGCCAAGAGACAGGGGAGGCAGATACGCAGTATTTT

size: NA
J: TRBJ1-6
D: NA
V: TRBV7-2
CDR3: CASSSPGLWGSPLHF
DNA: TGTGCCAGCAGCTCCCCAGGTCTATGGGGTTCACCCCTCCACTTT

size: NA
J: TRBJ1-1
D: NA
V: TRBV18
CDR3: CASSSSEGDTEAFF
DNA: TGTGCCAGCTCCTCCTCCGAGGGGGACACTGAAGCTTTCTTT

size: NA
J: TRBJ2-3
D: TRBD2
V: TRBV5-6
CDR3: CASSLPGGDTQYF
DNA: TGTGCCAGCAGCTTGCCGGGGGGAGATACGCAGTATTTT

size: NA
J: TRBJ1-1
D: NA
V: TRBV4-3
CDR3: CASSQDQRGGLNTEAFF
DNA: TGCGCCAGCAGCCAAGATCAAAGGGGGGGGCTGAACACTGAAGCTTTCTTT

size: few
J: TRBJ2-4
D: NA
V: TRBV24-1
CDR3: CATSDTSKNIQYF
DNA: TGTGCCACCAGTGATACCAGCAAAAACATTCAGTACTTC

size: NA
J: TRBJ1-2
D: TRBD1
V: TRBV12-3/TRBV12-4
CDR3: CASNSQGNYGYTF
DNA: TGTGCCAGCAATTCACAGGGGAACTATGGCTACACCTTC

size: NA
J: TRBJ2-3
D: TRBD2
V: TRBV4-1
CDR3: CASSLPRAAGETTDTQYF
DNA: TGCGCCAGCAGCCTCCCCCGTGCCGCGGGGGAGACCACAGATACGCAGTATTTT

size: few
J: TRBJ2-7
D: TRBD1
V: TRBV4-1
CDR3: CASSQRQGEAYEQYF
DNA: TGCGCCAGCAGCCAGAGACAGGGCGAAGCCTACGAGCAGTACTTC

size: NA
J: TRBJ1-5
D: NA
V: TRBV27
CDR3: CASSLTMVQPQHF
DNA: TGTGCCAGCAGTTTAACCATGGTCCAGCCCCAGCATTTT

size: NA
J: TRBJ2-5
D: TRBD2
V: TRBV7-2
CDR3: CASSTRGGQETQYF
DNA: TGTGCCAGCAGCACGCGGGGGGGGCAAGAGACCCAGTACTTC

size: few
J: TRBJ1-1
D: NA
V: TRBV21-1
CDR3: CASTRGTGAMNTEAFF
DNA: TGTGCCAGCACAAGGGGGACAGGGGCCATGAACACTGAAGCTTTCTTT

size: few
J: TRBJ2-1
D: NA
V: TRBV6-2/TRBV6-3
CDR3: CASSYRGLYEQFF
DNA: TGTGCCAGCAGTTACCGGGGCTTGTATGAGCAGTTCTTC

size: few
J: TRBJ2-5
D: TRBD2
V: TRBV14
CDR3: CASSPSQRGETQYF
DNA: TGTGCCAGCAGCCCGTCCCAGCGGGGGGAGACCCAGTACTTC

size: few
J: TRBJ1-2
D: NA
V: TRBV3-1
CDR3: CASSHQGYYGYTF
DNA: TGTGCCAGCAGCCATCAGGGGTACTATGGCTACACCTTC

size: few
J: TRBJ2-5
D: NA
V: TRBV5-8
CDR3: CASTSVSYPRETQYF
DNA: TGTGCCAGCACCAGCGTTTCGTATCCTAGGGAGACCCAGTACTTC

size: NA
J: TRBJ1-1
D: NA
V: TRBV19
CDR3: CASLRRPDRNTEAFF
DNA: TGTGCCAGCCTACGGCGACCGGACAGGAACACTGAAGCTTTCTTT

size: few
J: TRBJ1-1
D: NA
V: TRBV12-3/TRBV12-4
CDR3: CASSTGTWVSAFF
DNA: TGTGCCAGCAGCACCGGGACATGGGTTTCGGCTTTCTTT

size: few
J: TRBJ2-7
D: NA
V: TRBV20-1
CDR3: CSARFLPGRNTYEQYF
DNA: TGCAGTGCTAGGTTCCTCCCGGGACGGAATACCTACGAGCAGTACTTC

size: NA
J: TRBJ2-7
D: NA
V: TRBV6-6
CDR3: CASSYSKKGEQYF
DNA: TGTGCCAGCAGTTACTCGAAGAAAGGGGAGCAGTACTTC

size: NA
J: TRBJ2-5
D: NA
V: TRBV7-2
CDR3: CASSLVYREGTQYF
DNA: TGTGCCAGCAGCTTAGTTTACAGGGAAGGGACCCAGTACTTC

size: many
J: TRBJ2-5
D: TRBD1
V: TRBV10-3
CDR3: CANTGTGFETQYF
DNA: TGTGCCAACACCGGGACAGGGTTCGAGACCCAGTACTTC

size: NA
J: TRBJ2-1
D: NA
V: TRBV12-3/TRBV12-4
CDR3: CASSFEGFSYNEQFF
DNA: TGTGCCAGCAGTTTTGAGGGATTCTCTTACAATGAGCAGTTCTTC

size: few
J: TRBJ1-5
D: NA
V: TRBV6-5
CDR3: CASSYSVRGNQPQHF
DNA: TGTGCCAGCAGTTACTCCGTCAGAGGCAATCAGCCCCAGCATTTT

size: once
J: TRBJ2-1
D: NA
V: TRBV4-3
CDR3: CASSQEGRGIEQFF
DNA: TGCGCCAGCAGCCAAGAGGGGAGGGGGATCGAGCAGTTCTTC

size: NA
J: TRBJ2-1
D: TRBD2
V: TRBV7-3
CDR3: CASSLTGGTYNEQFF
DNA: TGTGCCAGCAGCTTAACGGGGGGGACCTACAATGAGCAGTTCTTC